These 2 T cell receptor beta chains came from one sample sequenced in a study of Ad26.COV2.S vaccination and SARS-CoV-2 variants. Treatment reported: roughly 20 received Ad26.COV2.S at low or high dose, single or two shots; several received placebo; per-sample allocation not given. The study sampled participants on day 63 after the first vaccine or placebo injection. Using immunoSEQ multiplex PCR, the repertoire was profiled, and TCRdb retains in-frame clones only, with some absent. The repertoire includes approximately 300,000 clones, around four fifths of them detected once, and 2% to 2.5% sits in the top ten. Material: peripheral blood, obtained in a trial of Ad26.COV2.S vaccine versus placebo. These receptors came from a person aged 18-60 years who received the Ad26.COV2.S COVID-19 vaccine or a placebo.

The chain has TRBV5-1 and TRBJ2-3; 9 nucleotides align to TRBD2. V lost 6 bases to trimming and J lost 2 bases; unmatched junction nucleotides: 10. Germline values: CDR1 SGHRS, CDR2 YFSETQ. There are 16 residues in the CDR3. CDR3 in DNA: TGCGCCAGCACCAACGGCTGGACTAGCGCCACAGATACGCAGTATTTT. Translating it yields CASTNGWTSATDTQYF.

The chain is built from TRBV10-3 and TRBJ1-5; D uncertain. Trimming took off 4 bases at V and 5 bases at J, with 6 bases between the two ends. The germline V gene has CDR1 ENHRY and CDR2 SYGVKD. The CDR3 sequence is 12 residues long. The CDR3 region has the DNA TGTGCCATCAGTGCGGTGGATCAGCCCCAGCATTTT. This gives the protein CAISAVDQPQHF.